The rows below give T cell receptor beta chains drawn from one sample of a study of cytomegalovirus exposure and HLA in healthy donors. Clones were sequenced by immunoSEQ multiplex PCR, and TCRdb holds only the in-frame ones, with some missing. The sample shows 140,000 or so clones, approximately 85% of them seen only once. Sequencing used PBMCs. These TCRs come from a woman aged 40 to 55 in good health and CMV-seronegative. The CDR3 runs from the conserved cysteine through the conserved F or W. The order of the fields is V gene, clone size, J gene, D gene, CDR3 length, CDR3 DNA, CDR3 protein. A D gene is named only where the DNA matches it firmly. Only part of the rows carry a size: once, few, many, or a class if the clone is expanded.

v_call: TRBV5-4
clone_size: few
j_call: TRBJ1-1
d_call: .
cdr3_length: 12
cdr3_nt: TGTGCCAGCAGCTGGGGGGGCACTGAAGCTTTCTTT
cdr3_aa: CASSWGGTEAFF

v_call: TRBV5-1
clone_size: .
j_call: TRBJ2-7
d_call: .
cdr3_length: 14
cdr3_nt: TGCGCCAGCAGCTTGGTTAGCCCAAACTACGAGCAGTACTTC
cdr3_aa: CASSLVSPNYEQYF

v_call: TRBV5-4
clone_size: .
j_call: TRBJ1-1
d_call: .
cdr3_length: 14
cdr3_nt: TGTGCCAGCAGCTTGAACAGGGAGAACACTGAAGCTTTCTTT
cdr3_aa: CASSLNRENTEAFF

v_call: TRBV10-3
clone_size: .
j_call: TRBJ2-7
d_call: .
cdr3_length: 11
cdr3_nt: TGTGCCATCAGCCGGGAATACGAGCAGTACTTC
cdr3_aa: CAISREYEQYF

v_call: TRBV4-3
clone_size: .
j_call: TRBJ1-5
d_call: .
cdr3_length: 15
cdr3_nt: TGCGCCAGCAGCCAAGATAGGGGGGGTGGTCAGCCCCAGCATTTT
cdr3_aa: CASSQDRGGGQPQHF

v_call: TRBV6-5
clone_size: .
j_call: TRBJ2-3
d_call: TRBD2
cdr3_length: 15
cdr3_nt: TGTGCCAGCAGTTATACTAGCGTTAGCACAGATACGCAGTATTTT
cdr3_aa: CASSYTSVSTDTQYF

v_call: TRBV5-1
clone_size: .
j_call: TRBJ2-1
d_call: .
cdr3_length: 15
cdr3_nt: TGCGCCAGCAGCTTAATTCAGTCCGTTTCGAATGAGCAGTTCTTC
cdr3_aa: CASSLIQSVSNEQFF

v_call: TRBV4-1
clone_size: .
j_call: TRBJ2-7
d_call: TRBD1
cdr3_length: 14
cdr3_nt: TGCGCCAGCAGCCAGCCGGGACAGGGCTACGAGCAGTACTTC
cdr3_aa: CASSQPGQGYEQYF

v_call: TRBV10-1
clone_size: .
j_call: TRBJ1-1
d_call: TRBD1
cdr3_length: 12
cdr3_nt: TGCGCCAGCAGTCCCCAGGGGGATCAAGCTTTCTTT
cdr3_aa: CASSPQGDQAFF

v_call: TRBV23-1
clone_size: .
j_call: TRBJ2-7
d_call: .
cdr3_length: 17
cdr3_nt: TGCGCCAGCAGTCAATGGGAGCACCCTAGAGCCGCCTACGAGCAGTACTTC
cdr3_aa: CASSQWEHPRAAYEQYF

v_call: TRBV28
clone_size: once
j_call: TRBJ2-1
d_call: .
cdr3_length: 13
cdr3_nt: TGTGCCAGCAGTTCTACTCCTTACAATGAGCAGTTCTTC
cdr3_aa: CASSSTPYNEQFF

v_call: TRBV6-9
clone_size: .
j_call: TRBJ1-5
d_call: TRBD1
cdr3_length: 12
cdr3_nt: TGTGCCGGCAGGGACAGGAATCAGCCCCAGCATTTT
cdr3_aa: CAGRDRNQPQHF

v_call: TRBV27
clone_size: .
j_call: TRBJ2-7
d_call: .
cdr3_length: 14
cdr3_nt: TGTGCCAGCAGTTTCGACAGGTATTCCTACGAGCAGTACTTC
cdr3_aa: CASSFDRYSYEQYF

v_call: TRBV6-5
clone_size: .
j_call: TRBJ2-7
d_call: .
cdr3_length: 12
cdr3_nt: TGTGCCAGCAGCGGGGATTCCTACGAGCAGTACTTC
cdr3_aa: CASSGDSYEQYF

v_call: TRBV28
clone_size: .
j_call: TRBJ2-3
d_call: .
cdr3_length: 13
cdr3_nt: TGTGCCAGCACTTCCCAGGGCGCAGATACGCAGTATTTT
cdr3_aa: CASTSQGADTQYF

v_call: TRBV10-3
clone_size: .
j_call: TRBJ2-3
d_call: TRBD2
cdr3_length: 14
cdr3_nt: TGTGCCACCTCCACGGCGGGAGCTACAGATACGCAGTATTTT
cdr3_aa: CATSTAGATDTQYF

v_call: TRBV5-1
clone_size: .
j_call: TRBJ2-3
d_call: TRBD2
cdr3_length: 15
cdr3_nt: TGCGCCAGCAGCTTGGCTAGCGGGAGAGGGGATACGCAGTATTTT
cdr3_aa: CASSLASGRGDTQYF

v_call: TRBV27
clone_size: .
j_call: TRBJ2-7
d_call: .
cdr3_length: 13
cdr3_nt: TGTGCCAGCAGGAATGGGGGACACTACGAGCAGTACTTC
cdr3_aa: CASRNGGHYEQYF

v_call: TRBV5-4
clone_size: .
j_call: TRBJ2-2
d_call: .
cdr3_length: 16
cdr3_nt: TGTGCCAGCAGCCCGCCGGAGGGTCGGGGCACCGGGGAGCTGTTTTTT
cdr3_aa: CASSPPEGRGTGELFF

v_call: TRBV9
clone_size: .
j_call: TRBJ2-1
d_call: TRBD2
cdr3_length: 17
cdr3_nt: TGTGCCAGCAGCGTCGGGACTAGCGGGAGTTCCTACAATGAGCAGTTCTTC
cdr3_aa: CASSVGTSGSSYNEQFF

v_call: TRBV6-1
clone_size: .
j_call: TRBJ1-2
d_call: .
cdr3_length: 11
cdr3_nt: TGTGCCAGCACCGCTGGGGCTGGCTACACCTTC
cdr3_aa: CASTAGAGYTF

v_call: TRBV30
clone_size: .
j_call: TRBJ2-5
d_call: TRBD2
cdr3_length: 15
cdr3_nt: TGTGCCTGGAATAGACTAGCGGGAGTTGGGGAGACCCAGTACTTC
cdr3_aa: CAWNRLAGVGETQYF

v_call: TRBV7-9
clone_size: .
j_call: TRBJ2-2
d_call: .
cdr3_length: 14
cdr3_nt: TGTTCCAGCAGCTGGACTGTGAACCCCGGGGAGCTGTTTTTT
cdr3_aa: CSSSWTVNPGELFF

v_call: TRBV19
clone_size: .
j_call: TRBJ2-7
d_call: .
cdr3_length: 15
cdr3_nt: TGTGCCAGTGGCATACACGGCGGGGAAATAGACGAGCAGTACTTC
cdr3_aa: CASGIHGGEIDEQYF

v_call: TRBV10-3
clone_size: .
j_call: TRBJ2-6
d_call: .
cdr3_length: 18
cdr3_nt: TGTGCCATCAGTGAGTCAGGCCCAGGGTCAACTGGGGCCAACGTCCTGACTTTC
cdr3_aa: CAISESGPGSTGANVLTF

v_call: TRBV6-5
clone_size: .
j_call: TRBJ2-1
d_call: TRBD2
cdr3_length: 14
cdr3_nt: TGTGCCAGCAGTTATCAGCTAGCGGGAGGTGAGCAGTTCTTC
cdr3_aa: CASSYQLAGGEQFF

v_call: TRBV9
clone_size: once
j_call: TRBJ2-2
d_call: .
cdr3_length: 16
cdr3_nt: TGTGCCAGCAGCCGAACCCAAATAGTGAACACCGGGGAGCTGTTTTTT
cdr3_aa: CASSRTQIVNTGELFF

v_call: TRBV13
clone_size: .
j_call: TRBJ2-2
d_call: .
cdr3_length: 14
cdr3_nt: TGTGCCAGCAGGAGCGGAGCGAACACCGGGGAGCTGTTTTTT
cdr3_aa: CASRSGANTGELFF

v_call: TRBV13
clone_size: .
j_call: TRBJ2-5
d_call: TRBD2
cdr3_length: 12
cdr3_nt: TGTGCCAGCAGCTTAGGGGGGAGGGAGCAGTACTTC
cdr3_aa: CASSLGGREQYF

v_call: TRBV6-4
clone_size: .
j_call: TRBJ1-2
d_call: .
cdr3_length: 13
cdr3_nt: TGTGCCAGCAGTGTTCAGACAGGCTATGGCTACACCTTC
cdr3_aa: CASSVQTGYGYTF

v_call: TRBV6-5
clone_size: .
j_call: TRBJ1-1
d_call: TRBD1
cdr3_length: 13
cdr3_nt: TGTGCCAGCAGCGGACAGGGGAACACTGAAGCTTTCTTT
cdr3_aa: CASSGQGNTEAFF

v_call: TRBV7-9
clone_size: .
j_call: TRBJ2-7
d_call: .
cdr3_length: 12
cdr3_nt: TGTGCCAGCAGCTCCCAGGTCTACGAGCAGTACTTC
cdr3_aa: CASSSQVYEQYF